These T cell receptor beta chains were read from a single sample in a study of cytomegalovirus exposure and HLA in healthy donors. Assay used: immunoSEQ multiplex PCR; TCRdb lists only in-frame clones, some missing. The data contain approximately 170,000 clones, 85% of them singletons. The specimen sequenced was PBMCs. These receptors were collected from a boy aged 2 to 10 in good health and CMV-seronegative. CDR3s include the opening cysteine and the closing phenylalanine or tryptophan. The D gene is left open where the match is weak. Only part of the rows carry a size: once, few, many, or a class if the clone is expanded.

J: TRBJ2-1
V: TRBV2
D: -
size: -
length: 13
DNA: TGTGCCAGCGGGGCAGGGCCATACAATGAGCAGTTCTTC
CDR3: CASGAGPYNEQFF

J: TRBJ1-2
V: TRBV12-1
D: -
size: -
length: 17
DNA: TGTGCCAGCAGCCTTGAGGGGTACGGGAGAGCTAACTATGGCTACACCTTC
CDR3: CASSLEGYGRANYGYTF

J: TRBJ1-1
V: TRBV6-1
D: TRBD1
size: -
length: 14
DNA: TGTGCCAGCAGTGAATCACAGGGGTTCACTGAAGCTTTCTTT
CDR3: CASSESQGFTEAFF

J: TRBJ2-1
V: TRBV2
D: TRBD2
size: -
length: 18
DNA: TGTGCCAGCAGTGAAAGGGGACTAGCGTTGGGTCCCTACAATGAGCAGTTCTTC
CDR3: CASSERGLALGPYNEQFF

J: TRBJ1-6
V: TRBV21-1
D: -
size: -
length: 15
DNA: TGTGCCAGCAGCAAACACGCAGGGTTGAATTCACCCCTCCACTTT
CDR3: CASSKHAGLNSPLHF

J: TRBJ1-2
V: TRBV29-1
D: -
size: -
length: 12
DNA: TGCAGCGTTGAGGGGCGTTTTTATGGCTACACCTTC
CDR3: CSVEGRFYGYTF

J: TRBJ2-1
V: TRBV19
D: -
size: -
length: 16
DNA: TGTGCCAGTAGTATCCCCCCAGGGTGGGCGAACAATGAGCAGTTCTTC
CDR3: CASSIPPGWANNEQFF

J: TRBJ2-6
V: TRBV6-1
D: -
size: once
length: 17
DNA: TGTGCCAGCAGTGCGGGACATACACTCTCTGGGGCCAACGTCCTGACTTTC
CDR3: CASSAGHTLSGANVLTF

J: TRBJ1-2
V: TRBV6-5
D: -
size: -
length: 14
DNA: TGTGCCAGCAGTCAACGACATTCACCCTATGGCTACACCTTC
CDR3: CASSQRHSPYGYTF

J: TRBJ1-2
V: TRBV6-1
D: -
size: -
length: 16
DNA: TGTGCCAGCAGTGGATTGTCGAGAAGGGACATCTATGGCTACACCTTC
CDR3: CASSGLSRRDIYGYTF